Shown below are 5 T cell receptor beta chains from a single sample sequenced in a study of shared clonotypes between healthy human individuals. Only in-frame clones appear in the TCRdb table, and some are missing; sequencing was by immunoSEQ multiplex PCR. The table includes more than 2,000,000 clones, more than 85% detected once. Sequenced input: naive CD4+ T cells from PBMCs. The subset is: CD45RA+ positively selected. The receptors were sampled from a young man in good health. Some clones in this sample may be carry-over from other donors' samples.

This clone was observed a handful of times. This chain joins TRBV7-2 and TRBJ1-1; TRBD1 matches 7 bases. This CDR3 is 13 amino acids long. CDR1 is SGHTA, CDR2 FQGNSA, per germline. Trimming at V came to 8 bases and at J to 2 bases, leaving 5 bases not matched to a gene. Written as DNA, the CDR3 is TGTGCCAGCTCAGGGGGAGCAAACACTGAAGCTTTCTTT. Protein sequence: CASSGGANTEAFF.

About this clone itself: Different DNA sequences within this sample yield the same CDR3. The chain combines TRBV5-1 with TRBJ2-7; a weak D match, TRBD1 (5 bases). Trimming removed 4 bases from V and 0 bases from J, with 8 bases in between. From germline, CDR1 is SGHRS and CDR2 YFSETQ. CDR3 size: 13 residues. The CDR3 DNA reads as TGCGCCAGCAGCACAGACAGCTCCTACGAGCAGTACTTC. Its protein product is CASSTDSSYEQYF.

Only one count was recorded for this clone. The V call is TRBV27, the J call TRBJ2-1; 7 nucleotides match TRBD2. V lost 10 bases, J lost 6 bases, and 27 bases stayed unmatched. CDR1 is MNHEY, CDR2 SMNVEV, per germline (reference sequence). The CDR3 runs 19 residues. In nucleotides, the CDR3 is TGTGCCAACCCTCTAGGACTAGAGGACGATGGGGTTCAGGGCAATGAGCAGTTCTTC. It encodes CANPLGLEDDGVQGNEQFF.

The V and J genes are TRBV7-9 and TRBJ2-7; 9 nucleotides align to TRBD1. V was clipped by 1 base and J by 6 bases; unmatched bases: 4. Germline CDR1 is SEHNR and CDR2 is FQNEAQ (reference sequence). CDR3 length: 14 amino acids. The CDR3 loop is CASSLEGTGSEQYF. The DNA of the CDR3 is TGTGCCAGCAGCTTAGAAGGGACAGGGTCCGAGCAGTACTTC. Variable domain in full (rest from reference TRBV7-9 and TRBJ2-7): DTGVSQNPRHKITKRGQNVTFRCDPISEHNRLYWYRQTLGQGPEFLTYFQNEAQLEKSRLLSDRFSAERPKGSFSTLEIQRTEQGDSAMYLCASSLEGTGSEQYFGPGTRLTVT.

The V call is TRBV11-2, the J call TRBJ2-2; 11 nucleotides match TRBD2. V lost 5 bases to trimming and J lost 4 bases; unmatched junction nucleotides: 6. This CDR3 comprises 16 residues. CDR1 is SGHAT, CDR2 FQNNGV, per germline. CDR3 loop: CASSPRLAGTTGELFF. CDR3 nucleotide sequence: TGTGCCAGCAGCCCCAGACTAGCGGGAACCACCGGGGAGCTGTTTTTT. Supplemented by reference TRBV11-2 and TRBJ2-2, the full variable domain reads EAGVAQSPRYKIIEKRQSVAFWCNPISGHATLYWYQQILGQGPKLLIQFQNNGVVDDSQLPKDRFSAERLKGVDSTLKIQPAKLEDSAVYLCASSPRLAGTTGELFFGEGSRLTVL.